This TCR beta chain was found in a study of T cells after yellow fever vaccination. General study results and limits: Abundant contaminating clonotypes from the bulk population could appear in FACS-sorted repertoires.

TCRdb used MiXCR to reprocess the 5' RACE reads, holding one entry per CDR3 protein. The repertoire holds around 310,000 distinct CDR3 sequences, with approximately 4% as singletons. This clonotype has only a few counts. The antigen remains undetermined. CDR1 and CDR2 (germline): SNHLY, FYNNEI. With 2 bases clipped from V and 12 bases from J, the junction kept 17 bases outside the gene matches. This CDR3 spans 19 amino acids. The TCR comes from a man younger than 30 who received the YFV17D yellow fever vaccine. V is TRBV2 and J is TRBJ2-1, with 15 positions matching TRBD2. The sequenced sample was PBMCs, obtained 15 days after the yellow fever booster vaccination. The CDR3 spells CASSEYGLAGGPRERRQFF. The CDR3 DNA follows: TGTGCCAGCAGTGAATATGGACTAGCGGGGGGGCCCAGGGAGAGGCGGCAGTTCTTC.